These 17 T cell receptor beta chains were all obtained from the same sample, sequenced in a study of blood T cell repertoires in COVID-19. TCRdb keeps only in-frame clones here, not all; method: immunoSEQ multiplex PCR. This sample has some 42,000 clones, with approximately 90% found just once. The sequenced sample was peripheral blood. The receptor source for this set is a human donor in a cohort sampled during active COVID-19.

V and J are TRBV6-5 and TRBJ2-5; D uncertain. Germline loops: CDR1 MNHEY, CDR2 SVGAGI. The length of the CDR3 is 15 residues. V gave up 0 bases and J gave up 1 base, with 9 bases separating them. This chain's CDR3 is CASSYSRLPQETQYF. The CDR3 nucleotides read TGTGCCAGCAGTTACTCGAGACTCCCCCAAGAGACCCAGTACTTC.

This chain uses TRBV6-1 with TRBJ1-5; D is unclear. The V and J ends lost 2 bases and 2 bases respectively, with 10 bases between them. This CDR3 is 15 amino acids long. Germline V gene lookup returns CDR1 MNHNS and CDR2 SASEGT. CDR3 loop: CASSEMGVGNQPQHF. The CDR3 DNA is TGTGCCAGCAGTGAAATGGGCGTCGGCAATCAGCCCCAGCATTTT.

This clone was seen once. The chain is built from TRBV19 and TRBJ1-2; TRBD1 matches 7 bases. With V trimmed by 1 base and J by 5 bases, 10 bases remained unmatched. Germline-derived CDR1 and CDR2 are LNHDA and SQIVND (reference sequence). The CDR3 contains 16 residues. The DNA for the CDR3 is TGTGCCAGTAGTATAGCGGTGGCAGGGGGGAGTTATGGCTACACCTTC. This translates into CASSIAVAGGSYGYTF.

This clone showed up just once. The chain has TRBV7-8 and TRBJ1-4; D gene ambiguous. Germline V CDR1 and CDR2: SGHVS, FQNEAQ. This CDR3 has 18 amino acids. V lost 1 base to trimming and J lost 0 bases, with 15 bases between them. CDR3 in amino acids: CASSLVRVATTTNEKLFF. CDR3 sequence (DNA): TGTGCCAGCAGCTTAGTTCGGGTAGCGACCACAACTAATGAAAAACTGTTTTTT.

This clone was picked up a small number of times. Here the CDR3 reads CASKDSRYSPLHF. CDR3 sequence (DNA): TGTGCCAGTAAGGACAGCCGCTATTCACCCCTCCACTTT. V gene TRBV19 combines with J gene TRBJ1-6; perhaps TRBD1 as D (6 bases). Germline CDR1 is LNHDA and CDR2 is SQIVND (reference sequence). This CDR3 is 13 amino acids long. Trimming cost V 7 bases and J 8 bases, with 12 bases left between them.

This chain joins TRBV6-6 and TRBJ1-1; D possibly corresponds to TRBD1 (5 bases). In germline, CDR1 is MNHNY, CDR2 SVGAGI (reference sequence). The ends were cut back, 2 bases at V and 11 bases at J, with 15 bases in the middle. This CDR3 has 13 residues. The CDR3 DNA follows: TGTGCCAGCAGTTACGATCCCCAGGGTATGGCTTTCTTT. Amino acids: CASSYDPQGMAFF.

The chain has TRBV5-6 and TRBJ2-7; the match to TRBD1 covers 8 bases. V gave up 5 bases and J gave up 2 bases; unmatched junction bases: 6. Germline values: CDR1 SGHDT, CDR2 YYEEEE. This CDR3 region has 14 residues. The CDR3 sequence is CASRTGTGAYEQYF. For the CDR3, the DNA is TGTGCCAGCAGGACCGGGACAGGAGCCTACGAGCAGTACTTC.

CDR3: CASSEATTVNEQFF. The CDR3 DNA is TGTGCCAGCAGTGAAGCGACGACAGTCAATGAGCAGTTCTTC. This chain joins TRBV2 and TRBJ2-1; D is possibly TRBD1 (5 bases). The CDR3 covers 14 residues. CDR1 and CDR2 (germline): SNHLY, FYNNEI. Trimming cost V 0 bases and J 6 bases, with 9 bases left between them. Full variable domain (outside the CDR3, taken from reference TRBV2 and TRBJ2-1): EPEVTQTPSHQVTQMGQEVILRCVPISNHLYFYWYRQILGQKVEFLVSFYNNEISEKSEIFDDQFSVERPDGSNFTLKIRSTKLEDSAMYFCASSEATTVNEQFFGPGTRLTVL.

The chain combines TRBV6-5 with TRBJ1-6; 8 nucleotides align to TRBD1. From germline, CDR1 is MNHEY and CDR2 SVGAGI. The CDR3 is made up of 14 amino acids. The J segment lost 13 bases and the V segment lost 4 bases, leaving 9 bases of the junction unmatched. CDR3 in amino acids: CASSSDRVLSPLHF. For the CDR3, the DNA is TGTGCCAGCAGTTCGGACAGGGTATTATCCCCCCTCCACTTT.

The chain is built from TRBV4-1 and TRBJ2-5; perhaps TRBD2 as D (5 bases). The CDR3 contains 13 residues. Per germline, CDR1 MGHRA and CDR2 YSYEKL. V was cut by 0 bases and J by 5 bases, with 7 bases left in between. The CDR3 region is CASSQDRGETQYF. The CDR3 region has the DNA TGCGCCAGCAGCCAAGATAGAGGGGAGACCCAGTACTTC.

The rearrangement links TRBV30 to TRBJ2-1, with TRBD2 identical over 10 bases. V gave up 4 bases and J gave up 3 bases; unmatched junction bases: 9. This CDR3 is built from 16 residues. Per the germline V gene, CDR1 is GTSNPN and CDR2 is SVGIG (reference sequence). CDR3 sequence reads: CAWTSGRVLFYNEQFF. The CDR3 coding sequence is TGTGCCTGGACTAGCGGGAGAGTTTTATTCTACAATGAGCAGTTCTTC. Supplemented by reference TRBV30 and TRBJ2-1, the full variable domain reads SQTIHQWPATLVQPVGSPLSLECTVEGTSNPNLYWYRQAAGRGLQLLFYSVGIGQISSEVPQNLSASRPQDRQFILSSKKLLLSDSGFYLCAWTSGRVLFYNEQFFGPGTRLTVL.

The CDR3 region has the DNA TGTGCCACCAGCAGAGGGGAGCTCCCAGAGACCCAGTACTTC. Its translation: CATSRGELPETQYF. This sequence joins TRBV15 and TRBJ2-5, with D perhaps matching TRBD2 (5 bases). Germline V gene lookup returns CDR1 LNHNV and CDR2 YYDKDF (reference sequence). The CDR3 contains 14 residues. V lost 1 base and J lost 4, with 10 bases in between. Filled out from reference TRBV15 and TRBJ2-5, the complete variable domain reads DAMVIQNPRYQVTQFGKPVTLSCSQTLNHNVMYWYQQKSSQAPKLLFHYYDKDFNNEADTPDNFQSRRPNTSFCFLDIRSPGLGDTAMYLCATSRGELPETQYFGPGTRLLVL.

This chain links TRBV2 with TRBJ1-6; 7 bases map to TRBD1. The CDR3 is 14 amino acids. Looked up from germline, CDR1 is SNHLY and CDR2 is FYNNEI. With 4 bases clipped from V and 7 bases from J, the junction kept 4 bases outside the gene matches. The DNA of the CDR3 is TGTGCCAGCAGTGTTACCAGGGGGAATTCACCCCTCCACTTT. Its protein is CASSVTRGNSPLHF.

The rearrangement joins TRBV7-9 to TRBJ2-3, with 7 bases lining up with TRBD2. The CDR3 covers 15 residues. The V gene end was trimmed by 0 bases and the J gene end by 2 bases; junction bases not matched to a gene: 2. In germline, CDR1 is SEHNR, CDR2 FQNEAQ (reference sequence). CDR3 DNA: TGTGCCAGCAGCTTAGCAGCGGGGACCACAGATACGCAGTATTTT. As protein: CASSLAAGTTDTQYF.

The V call is TRBV18, the J call TRBJ1-3; D is undetermined. CDR3 length equals 16 residues. CDR1 and CDR2 from the germline V gene are KGHSH and LQKENI. Trimming cost V 8 bases and J 3 bases, with 20 bases left between them. In DNA form, the CDR3 reads TGTGCCAGCCGCCCGGCGGGATTAGCAAGTGGAAACACCATATATTTT. Protein: CASRPAGLASGNTIYF.

The CDR3 here is CASSLSGESSPLHF. The DNA of the CDR3 is TGTGCCAGCAGCTTATCGGGGGAGAGCTCACCCCTCCACTTT. This chain links TRBV5-5 with TRBJ1-6, with D maybe TRBD1 (5 bases). With 2 bases removed from V and 10 bases from J, the gap between germline ends came to 13 bases. This CDR3 is 14 amino acids long. CDR1 and CDR2 from the germline V gene are SGHKS and YYEKEE (reference sequence).

CDR3 DNA sequence: TGTGCCAGCACCCCGGACGGGACCTACGAGCAGTACTTC. Protein: CASTPDGTYEQYF. The chain couples TRBV6-5 to TRBJ2-7; D is possibly TRBD2 (5 bases). Germline loops: CDR1 MNHEY, CDR2 SVGAGI. This CDR3 comprises 13 residues. The ends were cut back, 7 bases at V and 2 bases at J, with 12 bases in the middle.